What follows describes a single T cell receptor beta chain. Its antigen is as yet unknown. Germline V gene data show CDR1 as LGHNA and CDR2 as YNFKEQ. The CDR3 spans 16 residues. V was shortened by 2 bases and J by 1 base, with 14 bases between the two germline ends. The data were taken from a study of graft-versus-host responses after intestinal transplantation. Study details: Recipients across the board were started on anti-thymocyte globulin induction, then kept on tacrolimus and steroids for about 3 years. Findings and caveats of the study: Early post-transplant declines in HvG were associated with peak levels of circulating GvH clones.

Using immunoSEQ multiplex PCR, the repertoire was profiled, and TCRdb retains in-frame clones only, with some absent. The sample records around 30,000 clones, approximately 93% being singletons. The chain is built from TRBV4-2 and TRBJ2-5; no firm D call. The sample in question was PBMCs, obtained approximately 69 days after intestinal transplant. The receptor was isolated from a human patient who received an intestinal transplant, so some T cells may come from the graft donor. The CDR3 reads CASSQLGLAAQETQYF. The CDR3 DNA reads as TGTGCCAGCAGCCAATTGGGCCTGGCGGCCCAAGAGACCCAGTACTTC.